This TCR beta chain was observed in a study of Graves' ophthalmopathy and Graves' hyperthyroidism. Amplification of TCR beta CDR3 regions used RNA transcripts. An initial RT-PCR round employing HTBI primers preceded a second-round multiplex PCR. TCRdb reprocessed the multiplex PCR reads via MiXCR and lists one record per CDR3 protein. The sample consists of hundreds of thousands of distinct CDR3 sequences, 35% to 50% of them appearing once. This clonotype was picked up a small number of times. It was on clinical symptoms, serum thyroxine, TRAb, thyroid ultrasound and orbital computed tomography that diagnosis relied. PBMCs were density-gradient isolated from 10 ml fresh blood. Sequencing used peripheral blood. The receptor was derived from an adult man with Graves' ophthalmopathy.

The CDR3 DNA reads TGTGCCAGCAGTCGACACTTCCCGGCGGACCTGTTTTTT. Its protein product is CASSRHFPADLFF. This chain links TRBV12-3 or TRBV12-4 with TRBJ2-2; unclear D gene. V was pared by 5 bases and J by 14 bases, with 18 bases between. The CDR3 sequence is 13 residues long.